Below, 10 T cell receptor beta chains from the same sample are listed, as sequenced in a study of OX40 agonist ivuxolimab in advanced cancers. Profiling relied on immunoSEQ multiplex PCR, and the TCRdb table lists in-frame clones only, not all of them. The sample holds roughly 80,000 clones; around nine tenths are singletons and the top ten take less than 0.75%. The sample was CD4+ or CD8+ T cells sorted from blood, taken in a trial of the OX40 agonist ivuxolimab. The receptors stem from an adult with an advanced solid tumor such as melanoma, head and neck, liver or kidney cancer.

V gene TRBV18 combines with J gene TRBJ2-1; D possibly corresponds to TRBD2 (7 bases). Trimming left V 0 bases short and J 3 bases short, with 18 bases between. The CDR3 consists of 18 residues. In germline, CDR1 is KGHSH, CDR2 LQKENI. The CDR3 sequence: CASSPPGAAGSIYNEQFF. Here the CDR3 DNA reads TGTGCCAGCTCACCACCGGGGGCAGCGGGGAGTATCTACAATGAGCAGTTCTTC. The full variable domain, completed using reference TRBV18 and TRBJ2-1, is NAGVMQNPRHLVRRRGQEARLRCSPMKGHSHVYWYRQLPEEGLKFMVYLQKENIIDESGMPKERFSAEFPKEGPSILRIQQVVRGDSAAYFCASSPPGAAGSIYNEQFFGPGTRLTVL.

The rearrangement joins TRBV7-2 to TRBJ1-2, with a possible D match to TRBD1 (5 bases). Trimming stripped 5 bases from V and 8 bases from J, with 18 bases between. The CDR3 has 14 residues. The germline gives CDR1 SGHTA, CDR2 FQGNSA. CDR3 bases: TGTGCCAGCAGCCCCGGGACGATTTGGGGCGGCTACACCTTC. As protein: CASSPGTIWGGYTF.

The CDR3 sequence is CASSPPWGAYNEQFF. CDR3 DNA sequence: TGTGCCAGCTCACCACCCTGGGGTGCGTACAATGAGCAGTTCTTC. This chain links TRBV18 with TRBJ2-1; no clear D. V lost 0 bases and J 4 bases, leaving 10 bases between the germline ends. The CDR3 totals 15 residues. The V gene's germline CDR1 is KGHSH and CDR2 LQKENI.

Here the CDR3 reads CASSEGFNTEAFF. The CDR3 DNA is TGTGCCAGCAGTGAGGGGTTTAACACTGAAGCTTTCTTT. The gene calls are TRBV6-5 and TRBJ1-1; D perhaps matches TRBD1 (5 bases). The CDR3 runs to 13 residues. In germline, CDR1 is MNHEY, CDR2 SVGAGI. Trimming removed 5 bases at V and 2 bases at J, with 9 bases between.

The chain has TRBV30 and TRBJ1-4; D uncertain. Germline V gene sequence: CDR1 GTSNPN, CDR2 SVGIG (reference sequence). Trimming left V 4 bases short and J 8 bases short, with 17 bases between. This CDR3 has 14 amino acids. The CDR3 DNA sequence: TGTGCCTGGAAAGGGAGGTCGGTGGAGGAAAAACTGTTTTTT. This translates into CAWKGRSVEEKLFF.

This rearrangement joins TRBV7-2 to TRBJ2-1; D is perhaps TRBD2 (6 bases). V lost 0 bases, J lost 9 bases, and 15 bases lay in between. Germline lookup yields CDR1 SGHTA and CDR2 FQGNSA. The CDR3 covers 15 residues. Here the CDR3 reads CASSLAVTRVSEQFF. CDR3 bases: TGTGCCAGCAGCTTAGCAGTGACTAGGGTTAGTGAGCAGTTCTTC.

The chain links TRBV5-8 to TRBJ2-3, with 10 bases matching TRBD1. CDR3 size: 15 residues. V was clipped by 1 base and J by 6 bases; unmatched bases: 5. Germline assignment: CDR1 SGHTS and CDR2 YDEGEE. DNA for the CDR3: TGTGCCAGCAGCTTGCCGGGACAGGGGAAGGATACGCAGTATTTT. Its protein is CASSLPGQGKDTQYF.

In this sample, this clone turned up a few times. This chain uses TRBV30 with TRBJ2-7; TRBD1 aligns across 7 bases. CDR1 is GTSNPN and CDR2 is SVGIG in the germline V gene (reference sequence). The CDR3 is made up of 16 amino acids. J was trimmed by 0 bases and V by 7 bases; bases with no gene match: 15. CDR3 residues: CAYRYRGGVGSYEQYF. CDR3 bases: TGTGCCTACCGGTACAGGGGTGGTGTCGGCTCCTACGAGCAGTACTTC.

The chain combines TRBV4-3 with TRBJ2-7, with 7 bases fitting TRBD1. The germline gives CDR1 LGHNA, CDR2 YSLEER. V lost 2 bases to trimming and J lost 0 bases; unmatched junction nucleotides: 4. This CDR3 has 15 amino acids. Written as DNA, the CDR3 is TGCGCCAGCAGCCAATCCACAGGGGACTCCTACGAGCAGTACTTC. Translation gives CASSQSTGDSYEQYF.

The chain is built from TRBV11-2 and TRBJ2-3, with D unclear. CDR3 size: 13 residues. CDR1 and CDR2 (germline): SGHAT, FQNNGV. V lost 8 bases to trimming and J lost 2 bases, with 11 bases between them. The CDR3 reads CASRSVSTDTQYF. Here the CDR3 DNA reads TGTGCCAGCCGGTCGGTTTCCACAGATACGCAGTATTTT.